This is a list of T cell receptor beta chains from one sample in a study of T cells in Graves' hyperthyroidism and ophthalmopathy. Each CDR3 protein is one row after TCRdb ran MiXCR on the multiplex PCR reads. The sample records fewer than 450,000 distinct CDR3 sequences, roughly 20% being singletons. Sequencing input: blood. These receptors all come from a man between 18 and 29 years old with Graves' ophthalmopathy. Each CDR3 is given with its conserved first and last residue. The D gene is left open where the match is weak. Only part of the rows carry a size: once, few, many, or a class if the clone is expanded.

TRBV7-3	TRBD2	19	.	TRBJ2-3	CASSETGTSGGAERATQYF	TGTGCCAGCAGCGAAACCGGGACTAGCGGGGGGGCCGAGAGGGCGACGCAGTATTTT
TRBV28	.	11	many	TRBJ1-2	CASSSTGGYTF	TGTGCCAGCAGTTCCACAGGTGGCTACACCTTC
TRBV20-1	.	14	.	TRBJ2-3	CSATPGSRADTQYF	TGCAGTGCGACGCCCGGCAGCCGAGCAGATACGCAGTATTTT
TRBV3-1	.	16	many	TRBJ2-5	CASSQVSGVGGETQYF	TGTGCCAGCAGCCAAGTCTCAGGGGTGGGGGGAGAGACCCAGTACTTC
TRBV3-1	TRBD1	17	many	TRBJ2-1	CASSQDGGTVRDNEQFF	TGTGCCAGCAGCCAAGATGGTGGGACAGTCCGGGACAATGAGCAGTTCTTC
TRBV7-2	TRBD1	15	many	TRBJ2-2	CASSRQGANTGELFF	TGTGCCAGCAGCCGACAGGGGGCGAACACCGGGGAGCTGTTTTTT
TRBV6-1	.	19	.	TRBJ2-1	CASSEVFLTGKSSYNEQFF	TGTGCCAGCAGTGAAGTATTTTTGACGGGTAAGAGCTCCTACAATGAGCAGTTCTTC
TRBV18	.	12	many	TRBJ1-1	CASSPIEGEAFF	TGTGCCAGCTCACCCATAGAAGGTGAAGCTTTCTTT
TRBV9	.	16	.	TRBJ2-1	CASSFLGRGGYNEQFF	TGTGCCAGCAGCTTCCTAGGAAGGGGGGGTTACAATGAGCAGTTCTTC
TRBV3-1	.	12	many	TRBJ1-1	CASSQVSDEAFF	TGTGCCAGCAGCCAAGTTTCGGATGAAGCTTTCTTT
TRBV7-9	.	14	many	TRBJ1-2	CASSLGGFGYGYTF	TGTGCCAGCAGCTTAGGAGGGTTCGGCTATGGCTACACCTTC
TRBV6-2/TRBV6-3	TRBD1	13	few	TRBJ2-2	CASRGTGSGELFF	TGTGCCAGCAGGGGGACAGGGTCCGGGGAGCTGTTTTTT
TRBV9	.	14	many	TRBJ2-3	CASSSSGVTDTQYF	TGTGCCAGCAGCTCCTCGGGGGTAACAGATACGCAGTATTTT
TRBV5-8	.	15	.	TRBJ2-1	CASSLTRLPAGEQFF	TGTGCCAGCAGCTTGACGAGACTGCCCGCGGGAGAGCAGTTCTTC
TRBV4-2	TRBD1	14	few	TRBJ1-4	CASSQETGEEKLFF	TGTGCCAGCAGCCAAGAGACAGGGGAAGAAAAACTGTTTTTT
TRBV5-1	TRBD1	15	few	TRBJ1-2	CASSPMGQGTYGYTF	TGCGCCAGCAGCCCAATGGGACAGGGGACTTATGGCTACACCTTC
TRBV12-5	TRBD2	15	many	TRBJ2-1	CASGQTSGVVNEQFF	TGTGCTAGTGGCCAGACTAGCGGAGTCGTAAATGAGCAGTTCTTC
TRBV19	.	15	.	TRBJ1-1	CASSLKDWGGTEAFF	TGTGCCAGTAGTCTTAAGGATTGGGGAGGGACTGAAGCTTTCTTT
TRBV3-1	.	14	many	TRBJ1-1	CASSQGAGNTEAFF	TGTGCCAGCAGCCAAGGGGCCGGGAACACTGAAGCTTTCTTT
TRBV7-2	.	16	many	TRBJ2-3	CASSLGSPGSTDTQYF	TGTGCCAGCAGCTTAGGATCTCCGGGCAGCACAGATACGCAGTATTTT
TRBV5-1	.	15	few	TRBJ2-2	CASSSGTTNTGELFF	TGCGCCAGCAGCTCCGGGACGACGAACACCGGGGAGCTGTTTTTT
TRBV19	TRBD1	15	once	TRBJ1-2	CASSPAGTASWGYTF	TGTGCCAGTAGTCCGGCCGGGACAGCCTCCTGGGGCTACACCTTC
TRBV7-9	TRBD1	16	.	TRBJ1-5	CASSSTPTGMNQPQHF	TGTGCCAGCAGCTCCACCCCGACAGGGATGAATCAGCCCCAGCATTTT
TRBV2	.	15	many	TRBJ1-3	CASSDSTGSGNTIYF	TGTGCCAGCAGTGACTCTACAGGCTCTGGAAACACCATATATTTT
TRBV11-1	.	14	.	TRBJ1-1	CASSSTQTHTEAFF	TGTGCCAGCAGCTCGACTCAAACACACACTGAAGCTTTCTTT
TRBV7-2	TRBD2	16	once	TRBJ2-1	CASSLVGGGNPNEQFF	TGTGCCAGCAGCTTAGTCGGGGGGGGGAATCCAAATGAGCAGTTCTTC
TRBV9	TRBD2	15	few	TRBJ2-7	CASSVTSGDSYEQYF	TGTGCCAGCAGCGTGACTAGCGGGGATTCCTACGAGCAGTACTTC
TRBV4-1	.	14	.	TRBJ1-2	CASSQPGTNYGYTF	TGCGCCAGCAGCCAACCCGGGACTAACTATGGCTACACCTTC
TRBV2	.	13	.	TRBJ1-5	CASSVSDGQPQHF	TGTGCCAGCAGTGTCTCGGACGGTCAGCCCCAGCATTTT
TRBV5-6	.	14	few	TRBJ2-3	CASSGGLDTDTQYF	TGTGCCAGCAGCGGTGGACTGGACACAGATACGCAGTATTTT
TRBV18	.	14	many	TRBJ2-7	CASSPRGLEYEQYF	TGTGCCAGCTCACCACGAGGGCTAGAATACGAGCAGTACTTC
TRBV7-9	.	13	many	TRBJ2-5	CASSGHYQETQYF	TGTGCCAGCAGCGGACACTACCAAGAGACCCAGTACTTC
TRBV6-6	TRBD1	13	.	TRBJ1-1	CASSYPGGTEAFF	TGTGCCAGCAGTTACCCAGGGGGCACTGAAGCTTTCTTT
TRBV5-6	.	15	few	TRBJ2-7	CASSFSPGVAYEQYF	TGTGCCAGCAGCTTCAGTCCAGGGGTTGCCTACGAGCAGTACTTC
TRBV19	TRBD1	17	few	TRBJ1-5	CASTPAGGTGNNQPQHF	TGTGCCAGTACACCTGCGGGGGGGACAGGGAACAATCAGCCCCAGCATTTT
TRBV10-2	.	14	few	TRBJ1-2	CASRRDGLNFGYTF	TGCGCCAGCAGACGGGACGGTCTAAATTTTGGCTACACCTTC
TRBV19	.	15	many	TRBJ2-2	CASSPIDANTGELFF	TGTGCCAGTAGCCCCATAGACGCGAACACCGGGGAGCTGTTTTTT
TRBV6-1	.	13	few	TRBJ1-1	CASSLRVVTEAFF	TGTGCCAGCAGCCTGAGGGTTGTCACTGAAGCTTTCTTT
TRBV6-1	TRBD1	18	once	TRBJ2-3	CASSELAIQGALVDTQYF	TGTGCCAGCAGTGAACTCGCCATACAGGGGGCGTTGGTAGATACGCAGTATTTT
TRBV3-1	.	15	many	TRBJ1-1	CASSQPPGSNTEAFF	TGTGCCAGCAGCCAACCGCCCGGTTCGAACACTGAAGCTTTCTTT
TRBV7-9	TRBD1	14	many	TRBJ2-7	CASSHRDRSYEQYF	TGTGCCAGCAGCCACAGGGACAGGAGCTACGAGCAGTACTTC
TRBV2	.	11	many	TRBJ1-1	CASSSFTEAFF	TGTGCCAGCAGTTCTTTCACTGAAGCTTTCTTT
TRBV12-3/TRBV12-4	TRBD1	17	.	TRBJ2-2	CASSLEGDRWEIGELFF	TGTGCCAGCAGTTTAGAGGGGGACAGGTGGGAGATCGGGGAGCTGTTTTTT
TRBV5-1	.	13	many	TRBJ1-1	CASSWRGNTEAFF	TGCGCCAGCAGCTGGAGGGGGAACACTGAAGCTTTCTTT
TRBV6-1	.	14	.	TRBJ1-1	CASRRGTSNTEAFF	TGTGCCAGCAGGAGAGGGACTTCGAACACTGAAGCTTTCTTT
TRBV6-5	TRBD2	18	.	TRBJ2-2	CASSYSLAGASNTGELFF	TGTGCCAGCAGTTACTCCCTAGCGGGGGCCTCGAACACCGGGGAGCTGTTTTTT
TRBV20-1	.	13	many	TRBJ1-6	CSASEPEGWALHF	TGCAGTGCTAGTGAGCCCGAGGGCTGGGCCCTCCACTTT
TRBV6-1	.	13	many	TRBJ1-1	CASTDRGNTEAFF	TGTGCCAGCACTGACCGGGGGAACACTGAAGCTTTCTTT
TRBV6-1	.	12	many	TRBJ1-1	CASMRQNTEAFF	TGTGCCAGCATGAGACAGAACACTGAAGCTTTCTTT
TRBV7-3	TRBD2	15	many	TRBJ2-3	CASSLMGLPTDTQYF	TGTGCCAGCAGCTTAATGGGACTACCCACAGATACGCAGTATTTT
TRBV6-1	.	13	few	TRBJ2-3	CASSRRGTDTQYF	TGTGCCAGCAGTCGGCGAGGCACAGATACGCAGTATTTT
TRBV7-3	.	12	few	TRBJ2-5	CASSPRGGTQYF	TGTGCCAGCAGCCCAAGGGGGGGGACCCAGTACTTC
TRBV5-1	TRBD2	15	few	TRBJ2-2	CASTAGATNTGELFF	TGCGCCAGCACAGCGGGGGCAACGAACACCGGGGAGCTGTTTTTT
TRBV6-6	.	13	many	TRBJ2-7	CASSYSGGREQYF	TGTGCCAGCAGTTACTCGGGTGGGCGAGAGCAGTACTTC
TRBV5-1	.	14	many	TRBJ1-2	CASSLGQVDYGYTF	TGCGCCAGCAGCTTGGGGCAGGTTGACTATGGCTACACCTTC
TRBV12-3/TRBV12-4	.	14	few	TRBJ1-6	CASSLESDNSPLHF	TGTGCCAGCAGTTTAGAGTCCGATAATTCACCCCTCCACTTT
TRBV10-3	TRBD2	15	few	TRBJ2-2	CATRTSGESTGELFF	TGTGCCACCCGAACTAGCGGGGAGAGCACCGGGGAGCTGTTTTTT